The 18 T cell receptor beta chains reported below all come from one sample, sequenced in a study of blood T cell repertoires in COVID-19. Using immunoSEQ multiplex PCR, the repertoire was profiled, and TCRdb retains in-frame clones only, with some absent. The table has over 85,000 clones, 80% to 90% seen once. The material sequenced was peripheral blood. The origin of the receptors is a man aged 60-69 years with acute or convalescent COVID-19.

The gene calls are TRBV19 and TRBJ1-5; D uncertain. CDR1 LNHDA and CDR2 SQIVND come from the germline V gene (reference sequence). This CDR3 has 13 amino acids. The V end was cut by 3 bases, the J end by 7 bases, with 10 bases between. The CDR3 loop is CASSIRLRQPQHF. DNA for the CDR3: TGTGCCAGTAGTATCCGTCTGCGGCAGCCCCAGCATTTT.

The chain has TRBV29-1 and TRBJ1-2; D not certain. This CDR3 contains 11 residues. The germline gives CDR1 SQVTM, CDR2 ANQGSEA. The CDR3 region is CTIRSGNGYTF. The CDR3 DNA reads as TGCACCATACGCTCGGGTAATGGCTACACCTTC.

The chain combines TRBV6-2 or TRBV6-3 with TRBJ1-2; 10 nucleotides match TRBD1. The CDR3 covers 16 residues. V shed 5 bases, J shed 3 bases, and the junction held 9 bases outside the gene matches. The V gene's germline CDR1 is MNHEY and CDR2 SVGEGT. CDR3 coding DNA: TGTGCCAGCAGTGATCCGGGACAGGGGCAACACTATGGCTACACCTTC. Translating it yields CASSDPGQGQHYGYTF.

The chain has TRBV7-9 and TRBJ2-1; D ambiguous. Germline CDR1 and CDR2: SEHNR and FQNEAQ (reference sequence). This CDR3 has 14 residues. Trimming left V 3 bases short and J 5 bases short, with 11 bases between. In nucleotides, the CDR3 is TGTGCCAGCAGCTTCGTGCGGAGTGACAATGAGCAGTTCTTC. It yields the protein CASSFVRSDNEQFF.

The chain recombines TRBV5-4 with TRBJ2-1; 7 bases map to TRBD2. Per the germline V gene, CDR1 is SGHNT and CDR2 is YYREEE (reference sequence). The CDR3 runs 16 residues. The V segment lost 2 bases and the J segment 2 bases; nucleotides outside the gene matches: 7. Here the CDR3 reads CASSLGGGGTYNEQFF. As DNA, the CDR3 is TGTGCCAGCAGCTTAGGTGGGGGGGGTACCTACAATGAGCAGTTCTTC.

V gene TRBV6-5 combines with J gene TRBJ1-1; D possibly corresponds to TRBD1 (6 bases). The germline CDR1 and CDR2 sequences are MNHEY and SVGAGI. Trimming took 4 bases from V and 1 from J, leaving 10 bases between them. The CDR3 contains 14 residues. Here the CDR3 reads CASSLGQTNTEAFF. DNA of the CDR3: TGTGCCAGCAGTTTGGGACAAACGAACACTGAAGCTTTCTTT.

The J gene is TRBJ2-7, the V gene TRBV7-3; 9 positions match TRBD1. CDR1 is SGHTA, CDR2 FQGTGA, per germline. This CDR3 region has 14 residues. Trimming removed 5 bases from V and 2 bases from J; junction bases left unmatched: 4. Here the CDR3 reads CASSPGQGPYEQYF. In nucleotides, the CDR3 is TGTGCCAGCAGCCCGGGACAGGGCCCCTACGAGCAGTACTTC.

The gene calls are TRBV2 and TRBJ2-3, with D tentatively TRBD2 (6 bases). The CDR3 spans 15 residues. The germline gives CDR1 SNHLY, CDR2 FYNNEI. V lost 4 bases to trimming and J lost 2 bases, with 13 bases between them. The CDR3 DNA sequence: TGTGCCAGCAGTGGGCGGGGAGCACTCACAGATACGCAGTATTTT. As protein: CASSGRGALTDTQYF.

The genes are TRBV19 and TRBJ1-4; 10 bases fit TRBD1. The trim removed 5 bases at V and 7 bases at J, leaving 10 bases unmatched. The germline gives CDR1 LNHDA, CDR2 SQIVND (reference sequence). The CDR3 extends over 16 amino acids. CDR3 in DNA: TGTGCCAGTAGTCGGGACAGGGGAGCTGGACCTGAAAAACTGTTTTTT. It is translated as CASSRDRGAGPEKLFF.

The chain recombines TRBV29-1 with TRBJ2-1, with D possibly being TRBD2 (5 bases). The CDR3 contains 15 residues. Deletions cut 3 bases from V and 8 bases from J, with 20 bases between. The germline CDR1 and CDR2 sequences are SQVTM and ANQGSEA. CDR3 sequence reads: CSVEGPNEGSDEQFF. Here the CDR3 DNA reads TGCAGCGTTGAGGGCCCAAACGAGGGTTCCGATGAGCAGTTCTTC.

This clone came up a few times. This sequence joins TRBV20-1 and TRBJ1-2; the D gene is possibly TRBD1 (6 bases). Germline V CDR1 and CDR2: DFQATT, SNEGSKA (reference sequence). Trimming took 6 bases from V and 10 from J, leaving 9 bases between them. CDR3 length: 9 amino acids. The CDR3 DNA is TGCAGTGCGAAGGGGGTCTACACCTTC. Amino acid sequence: CSAKGVYTF.

V and J are TRBV7-2 and TRBJ2-7, with 11 bases lining up with TRBD1. The V segment lost 5 bases and the J segment 3 bases; nucleotides outside the gene matches: 3. The CDR3 has 14 amino acids. Germline V lookup: CDR1 SGHTA, CDR2 FQGNSA. CDR3 residues: CASSPGTGGYEQYV. CDR3 sequence (DNA): TGTGCCAGCAGCCCTGGGACAGGGGGCTACGAGCAGTACGTC.

The rearrangement links TRBV5-1 to TRBJ2-3; D not certain. CDR3 length: 15 residues. Trimming cost V 4 bases and J 4 bases, with 16 bases left between them. The germline CDR1 and CDR2 sequences are SGHRS and YFSETQ. The CDR3 sequence: CASSTQSSRSDTQYF. The CDR3 DNA reads TGCGCCAGCAGCACGCAGAGTAGCCGGTCAGATACGCAGTATTTT.

V usage is TRBV20-1 and J usage is TRBJ2-5, with D perhaps matching TRBD1 (6 bases). V was shortened by 3 bases and J by 4 bases, with 15 bases between the two germline ends. CDR3 size: 14 residues. Germline CDR1 and CDR2: DFQATT and SNEGSKA (reference sequence). CDR3 loop: CSASGAGATETQYF. The DNA of the CDR3 is TGCAGTGCTAGTGGTGCAGGGGCGACAGAGACCCAGTACTTC.

J is TRBJ1-2 and V is TRBV10-3; tentative D call: TRBD1 (5 bases). This CDR3 has 14 amino acids. The ends were cut back, 4 bases at V and 7 bases at J, with 16 bases in the middle. CDR1 is ENHRY and CDR2 is SYGVKD in the germline V gene. CDR3 nucleotides: TGTGCCATCAGTGCTGATAGGGGTCCAGGTGGCTACACCTTC. As protein: CAISADRGPGGYTF.

The chain uses TRBV3-1 (or the pseudogene TRBV3-2) and TRBJ1-1; the D gene is possibly TRBD1 (5 bases). This CDR3 is built from 14 residues. V dropped 4 bases and J dropped 4 bases, with 13 bases sitting between them. From germline, CDR1 is LGHDT and CDR2 YNNKEL (reference sequence). The CDR3: CASSPPRGGTEAFF. DNA of the CDR3: TGTGCCAGCAGCCCCCCCCGGGGGGGCACTGAAGCTTTCTTT.

This clone was seen just once. The genes are TRBV10-3 and TRBJ2-5; 7 nucleotides align to TRBD2. Germline V CDR1 and CDR2: ENHRY, SYGVKD. This CDR3 is 12 amino acids long. The junction had 5 bases not matched to a gene; V was cut back by 8 bases and J by 5 bases. DNA for the CDR3: TGTGCCATCGGGCGGGGGTCGGAGACCCAGTACTTC. Its protein product is CAIGRGSETQYF.

This chain joins TRBV25-1 and TRBJ2-1, with TRBD2 matching 8 bases. Losses at the gene ends were 8 bases for V and 6 bases for J; bases not matched to a gene: 6. This CDR3 region has 13 residues. Germline assignment: CDR1 MGHDK and CDR2 SYGVNS. Here the CDR3 reads CASSPGLVNEQFF. The CDR3 coding sequence is TGTGCCAGCTCGCCGGGACTAGTCAATGAGCAGTTCTTC.